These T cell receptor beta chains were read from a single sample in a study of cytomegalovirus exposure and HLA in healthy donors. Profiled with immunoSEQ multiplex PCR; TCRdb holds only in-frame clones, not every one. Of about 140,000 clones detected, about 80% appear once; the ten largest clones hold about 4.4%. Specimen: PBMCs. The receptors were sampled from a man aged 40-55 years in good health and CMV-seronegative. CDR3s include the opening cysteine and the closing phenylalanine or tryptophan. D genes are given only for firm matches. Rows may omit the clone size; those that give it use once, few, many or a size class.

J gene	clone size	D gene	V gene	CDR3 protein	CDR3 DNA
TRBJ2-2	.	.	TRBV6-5	CASSSLLGAATGELFF	TGTGCCAGCAGTTCCCTGCTAGGCGCGGCCACCGGGGAGCTGTTTTTT
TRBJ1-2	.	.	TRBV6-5	CASRQGSYGYTF	TGTGCCAGCAGGCAGGGCTCCTATGGCTACACCTTC
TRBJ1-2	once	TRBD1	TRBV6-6	CASNQNRGTNYGYTF	TGTGCCAGCAACCAAAACAGGGGAACCAACTATGGCTACACCTTC
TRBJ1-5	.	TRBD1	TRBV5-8	CASSVQGTSNQPQHF	TGTGCCAGCAGCGTACAGGGGACTAGCAATCAGCCCCAGCATTTT
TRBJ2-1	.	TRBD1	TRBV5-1	CASSFSQGAAVDNEQFF	TGCGCCAGCAGCTTCTCACAGGGGGCGGCCGTCGACAATGAGCAGTTCTTC
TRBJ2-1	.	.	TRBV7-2	CASSWGPDNEQFF	TGTGCCAGCAGCTGGGGGCCCGACAATGAGCAGTTCTTC
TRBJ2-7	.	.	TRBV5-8	CASSPRGRTSYEQYF	TGTGCCAGCAGCCCCCGTGGACGGACTTCCTACGAGCAGTACTTC
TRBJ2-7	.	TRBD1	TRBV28	CASSHPSPTGVLYEQYF	TGTGCCAGCAGTCACCCCTCTCCGACAGGGGTCCTCTACGAGCAGTACTTC
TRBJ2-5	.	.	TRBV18	CASSPGEGSQETQYF	TGTGCCAGCTCACCGGGAGAGGGTTCCCAAGAGACCCAGTACTTC
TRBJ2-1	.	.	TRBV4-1	CASSQDDNSYNEQFF	TGCGCCAGCAGCCAAGATGACAACTCCTACAATGAGCAGTTCTTC
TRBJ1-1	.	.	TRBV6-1	CASSLDRFTEAFF	TGTGCCAGCAGTCTAGACAGATTCACTGAAGCTTTCTTT
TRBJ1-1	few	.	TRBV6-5	CASSYSWRGAFEAFF	TGTGCCAGCAGTTACTCTTGGCGGGGGGCGTTTGAAGCTTTCTTT
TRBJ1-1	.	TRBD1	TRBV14	CASSQTGRTEAFF	TGTGCCAGCAGCCAGACAGGGCGCACTGAAGCTTTCTTT
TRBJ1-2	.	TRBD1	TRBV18	CASSQTGSPGGYTF	TGTGCCAGCTCACAGACAGGGTCCCCCGGTGGCTACACCTTC
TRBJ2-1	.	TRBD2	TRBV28	CASSLLIGTSPEYEQFF	TGTGCCAGCAGTTTATTAATCGGGACTAGCCCAGAATATGAGCAGTTCTTC
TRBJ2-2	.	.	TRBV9	CASSVVPEHTGELFF	TGTGCCAGCAGCGTAGTACCTGAGCACACCGGGGAGCTGTTTTTT
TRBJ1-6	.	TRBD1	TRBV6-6	CASNRQGLNSPLHF	TGTGCCAGCAATAGACAGGGCCTAAATTCACCCCTCCACTTT
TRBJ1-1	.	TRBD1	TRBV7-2	CASSLKGTARPGTEAFF	TGTGCCAGCAGCCTCAAGGGGACAGCCCGGCCGGGCACTGAAGCTTTCTTT